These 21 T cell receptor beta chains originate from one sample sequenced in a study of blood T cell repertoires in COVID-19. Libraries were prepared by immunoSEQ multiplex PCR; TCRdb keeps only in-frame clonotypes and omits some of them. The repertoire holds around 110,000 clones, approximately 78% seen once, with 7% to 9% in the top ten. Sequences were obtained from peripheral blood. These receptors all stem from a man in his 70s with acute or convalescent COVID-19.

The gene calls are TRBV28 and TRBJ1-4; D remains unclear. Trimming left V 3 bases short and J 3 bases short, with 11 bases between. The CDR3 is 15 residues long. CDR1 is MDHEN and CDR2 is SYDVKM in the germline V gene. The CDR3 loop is CASSFWSGANEKLFF. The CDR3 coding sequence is TGTGCCAGCAGTTTCTGGTCGGGAGCTAATGAAAAACTGTTTTTT.

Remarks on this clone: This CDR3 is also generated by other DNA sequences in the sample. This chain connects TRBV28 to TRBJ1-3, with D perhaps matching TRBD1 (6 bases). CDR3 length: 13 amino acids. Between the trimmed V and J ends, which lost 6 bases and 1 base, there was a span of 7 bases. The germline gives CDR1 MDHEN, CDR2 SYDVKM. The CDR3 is CASRQGSGNTIYF. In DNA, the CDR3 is TGTGCCAGCAGACAGGGTTCTGGAAACACCATATATTTT.

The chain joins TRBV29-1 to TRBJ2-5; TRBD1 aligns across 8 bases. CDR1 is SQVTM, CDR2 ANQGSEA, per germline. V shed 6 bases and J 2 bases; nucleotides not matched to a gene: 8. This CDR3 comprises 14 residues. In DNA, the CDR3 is TGCAGCGTGCGACAGGGGCCCTCTCAAGAGACCCAGTACTTC. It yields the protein CSVRQGPSQETQYF.

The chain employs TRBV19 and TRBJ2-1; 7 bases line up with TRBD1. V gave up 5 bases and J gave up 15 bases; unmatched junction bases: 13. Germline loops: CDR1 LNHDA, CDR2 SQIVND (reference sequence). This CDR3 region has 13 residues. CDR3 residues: CASSPTTTGLPFF. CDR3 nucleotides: TGTGCCAGTAGTCCAACCACGACAGGGTTGCCGTTCTTC.

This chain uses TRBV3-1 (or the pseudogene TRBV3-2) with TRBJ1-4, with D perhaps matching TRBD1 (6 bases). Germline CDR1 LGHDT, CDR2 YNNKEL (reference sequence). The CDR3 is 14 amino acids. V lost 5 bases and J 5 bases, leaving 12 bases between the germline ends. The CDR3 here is CASSKTGQNEKLFF. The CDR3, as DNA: TGTGCCAGCAGCAAGACAGGCCAAAATGAAAAACTGTTTTTT.

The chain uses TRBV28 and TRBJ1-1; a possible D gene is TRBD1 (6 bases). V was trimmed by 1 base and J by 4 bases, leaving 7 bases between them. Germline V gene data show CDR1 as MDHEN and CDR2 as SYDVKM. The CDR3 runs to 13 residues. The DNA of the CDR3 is TGTGCCAGCAGTTTATACAGGGTCACTGAAGCTTTCTTT. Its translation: CASSLYRVTEAFF.

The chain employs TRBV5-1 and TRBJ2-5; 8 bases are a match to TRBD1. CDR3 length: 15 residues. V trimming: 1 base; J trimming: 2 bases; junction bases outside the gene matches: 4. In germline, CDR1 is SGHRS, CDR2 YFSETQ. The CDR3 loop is CASSLTGGKQETQYF. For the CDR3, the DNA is TGCGCCAGCAGCTTGACAGGGGGAAAACAAGAGACCCAGTACTTC. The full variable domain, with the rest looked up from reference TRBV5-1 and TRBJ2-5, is KAGVTQTPRYLIKTRGQQVTLSCSPISGHRSVSWYQQTPGQGLQFLFEYFSETQRNKGNFPGRFSGRQFSNSRSEMNVSTLELGDSALYLCASSLTGGKQETQYFGPGTRLLVL.

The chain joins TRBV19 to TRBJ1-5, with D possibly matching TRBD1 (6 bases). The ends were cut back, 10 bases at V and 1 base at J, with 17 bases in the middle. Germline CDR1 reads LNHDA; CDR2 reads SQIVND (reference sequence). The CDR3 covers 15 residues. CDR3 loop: CATQGGVGSNQPQHF. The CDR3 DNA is TGTGCCACCCAAGGGGGGGTTGGGAGCAATCAGCCCCAGCATTTT.

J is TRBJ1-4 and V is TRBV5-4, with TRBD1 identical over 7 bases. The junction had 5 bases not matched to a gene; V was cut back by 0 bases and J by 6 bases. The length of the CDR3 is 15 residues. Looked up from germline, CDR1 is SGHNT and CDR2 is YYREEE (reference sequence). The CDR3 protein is CASSLGQGSYEKLFF. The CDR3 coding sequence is TGTGCCAGCAGCTTGGGACAGGGTAGTTATGAAAAACTGTTTTTT.

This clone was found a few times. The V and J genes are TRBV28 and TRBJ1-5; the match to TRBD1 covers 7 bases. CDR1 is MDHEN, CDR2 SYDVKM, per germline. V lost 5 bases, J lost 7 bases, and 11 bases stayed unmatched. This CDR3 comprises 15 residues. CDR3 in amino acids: CASSPPTGAGQPQHF. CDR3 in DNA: TGTGCCAGCAGTCCGCCAACAGGGGCCGGGCAGCCCCAGCATTTT.

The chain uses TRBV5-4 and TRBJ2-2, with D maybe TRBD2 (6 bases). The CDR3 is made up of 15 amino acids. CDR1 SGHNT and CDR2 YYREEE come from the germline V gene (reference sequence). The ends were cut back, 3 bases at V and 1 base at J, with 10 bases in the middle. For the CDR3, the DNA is TGTGCCAGCAGCTCTCCTAGCGTGAACACCGGGGAGCTGTTTTTT. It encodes CASSSPSVNTGELFF.

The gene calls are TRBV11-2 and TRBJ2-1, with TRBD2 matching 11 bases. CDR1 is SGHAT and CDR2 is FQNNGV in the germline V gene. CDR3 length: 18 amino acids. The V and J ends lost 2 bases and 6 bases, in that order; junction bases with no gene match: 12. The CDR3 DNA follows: TGTGCCAGCAGCTTACTCGGACAGAGTAGCGGGAGGGGCAATGAGCAGTTCTTC. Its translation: CASSLLGQSSGRGNEQFF.

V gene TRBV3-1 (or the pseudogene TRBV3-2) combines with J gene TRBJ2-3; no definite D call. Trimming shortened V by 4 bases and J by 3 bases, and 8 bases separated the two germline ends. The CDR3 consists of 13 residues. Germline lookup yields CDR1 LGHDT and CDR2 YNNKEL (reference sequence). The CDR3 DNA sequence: TGTGCCAGCAGCCCCCGTCGGACAGATACGCAGTATTTT. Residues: CASSPRRTDTQYF.

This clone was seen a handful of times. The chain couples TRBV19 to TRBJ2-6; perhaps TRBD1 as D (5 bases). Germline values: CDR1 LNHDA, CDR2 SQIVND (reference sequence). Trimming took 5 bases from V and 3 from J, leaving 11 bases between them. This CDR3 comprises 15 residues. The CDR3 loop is CASSVRVFGANVLTF. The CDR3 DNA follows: TGTGCCAGTAGTGTCAGGGTTTTTGGGGCCAACGTCCTGACTTTC.

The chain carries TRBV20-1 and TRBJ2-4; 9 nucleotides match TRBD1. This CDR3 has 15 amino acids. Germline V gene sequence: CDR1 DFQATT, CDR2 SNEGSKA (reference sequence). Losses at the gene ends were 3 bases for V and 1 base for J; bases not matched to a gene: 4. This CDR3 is CSASTGGVAKNIQYF. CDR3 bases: TGCAGTGCTAGTACAGGGGGCGTCGCCAAAAACATTCAGTACTTC.

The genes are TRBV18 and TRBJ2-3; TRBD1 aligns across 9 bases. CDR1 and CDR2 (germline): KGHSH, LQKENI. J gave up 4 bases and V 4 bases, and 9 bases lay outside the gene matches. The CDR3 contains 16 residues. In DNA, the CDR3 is TGTGCCAGCTCACTAGGACAGGGGAAGGGCCCAGATACGCAGTATTTT. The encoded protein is CASSLGQGKGPDTQYF.

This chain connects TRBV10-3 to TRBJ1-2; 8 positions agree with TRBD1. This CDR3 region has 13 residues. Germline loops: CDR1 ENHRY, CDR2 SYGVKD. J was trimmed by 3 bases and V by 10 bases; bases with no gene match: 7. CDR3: CATAGGADYGYTF. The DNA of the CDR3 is TGTGCCACCGCAGGGGGCGCGGACTATGGCTACACCTTC.

The CDR3 spells CASSPYSGGKGSDTQYF. The CDR3 DNA follows: TGTGCCAGCAGCCCGTATTCCGGGGGGAAAGGGTCAGATACGCAGTATTTT. The J gene is TRBJ2-3, the V gene TRBV14; 7 bases agree with TRBD2. The length of the CDR3 is 17 residues. Unmatched junction bases numbered 14, after V lost 4 bases and J lost 4 bases. Germline lookup yields CDR1 SGHDN and CDR2 FVKESK.

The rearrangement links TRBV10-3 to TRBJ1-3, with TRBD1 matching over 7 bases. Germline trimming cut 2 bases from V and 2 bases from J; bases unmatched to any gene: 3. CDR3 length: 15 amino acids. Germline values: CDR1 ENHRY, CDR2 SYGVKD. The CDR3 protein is CAISEPDRAGNTIYF. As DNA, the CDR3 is TGTGCCATCAGTGAGCCTGACAGGGCTGGAAACACCATATATTTT.

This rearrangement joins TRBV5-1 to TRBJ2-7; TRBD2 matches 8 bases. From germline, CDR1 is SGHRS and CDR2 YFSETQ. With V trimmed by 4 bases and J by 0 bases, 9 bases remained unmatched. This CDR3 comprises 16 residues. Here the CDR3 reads CASSPMGAGGSYEQYF. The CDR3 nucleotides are TGCGCCAGCAGCCCCATGGGGGCGGGGGGCTCCTACGAGCAGTACTTC.

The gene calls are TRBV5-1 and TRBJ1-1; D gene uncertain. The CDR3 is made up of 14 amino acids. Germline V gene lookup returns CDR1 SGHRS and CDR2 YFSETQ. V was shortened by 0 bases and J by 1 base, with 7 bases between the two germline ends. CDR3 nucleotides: TGCGCCAGCAGCTTGGAGGGAGGGAACACTGAAGCTTTCTTT. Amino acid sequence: CASSLEGGNTEAFF. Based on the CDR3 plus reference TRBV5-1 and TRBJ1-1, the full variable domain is KAGVTQTPRYLIKTRGQQVTLSCSPISGHRSVSWYQQTPGQGLQFLFEYFSETQRNKGNFPGRFSGRQFSNSRSEMNVSTLELGDSALYLCASSLEGGNTEAFFGQGTRLTVV.